A single sample is the source of the 17 T cell receptor beta chains below, sequenced in a study of radiation and T cells in renal cell carcinoma. The repertoire was sequenced with immunoSEQ multiplex PCR; TCRdb's copy has only in-frame clones and lacks some. The repertoire holds about 90,000 clones, over 80% seen once, with more than 9% in the top ten. As for time point: blood 4 weeks post-SBRT, at nephrectomy. Documented treatment: 15 Gy SBRT to primary tumor, nephrectomy 4 weeks later. The sample here was blood, taken from a patient whose treatment included radiotherapy and nephrectomy. The source of these receptors is a man aged 50 or older with renal cell carcinoma.

This clone has only a few counts. The chain links TRBV27 to TRBJ1-5, with D unclear. The CDR3 spans 15 residues. Deletions cut 0 bases from V and 3 bases from J, with 9 bases between. Germline CDR1 and CDR2: MNHEY and SMNVEV (reference sequence). This chain's CDR3 is CASSLSRSYNQPQHF. CDR3 nucleotides: TGTGCCAGCAGTTTATCGCGCAGTTACAATCAGCCCCAGCATTTT.

The chain combines TRBV5-4 with TRBJ2-5, with a weak D call TRBD2 (5 bases). V lost 4 bases and J 1 base, leaving 8 bases between the germline ends. The CDR3 sequence is 13 residues long. Germline V gene lookup returns CDR1 SGHNT and CDR2 YYREEE (reference sequence). CDR3 sequence: CASSRDPQETQYF. DNA of the CDR3: TGTGCCAGCAGCCGGGATCCCCAAGAGACCCAGTACTTC.

This chain links TRBV7-9 with TRBJ1-2, with 9 positions matching TRBD1. Germline V gene sequence: CDR1 SEHNR, CDR2 FQNEAQ (reference sequence). Germline trimming cut 7 bases from V and 3 bases from J; bases unmatched to any gene: 15. This CDR3 is built from 17 residues. CDR3 sequence reads: CASNPGQGLEFDYGYTF. The CDR3 nucleotides read TGTGCCAGCAACCCGGGACAGGGTCTGGAGTTTGACTATGGCTACACCTTC.

The rearrangement uses TRBV30 and TRBJ2-5; D unresolved. CDR3 length equals 13 residues. CDR1 and CDR2 (germline): GTSNPN, SVGIG (reference sequence). V lost 3 bases to trimming and J lost 1 base, with 9 bases between them. The CDR3 is CAWSPQLQETQYF. CDR3 bases: TGTGCCTGGAGCCCACAGCTCCAAGAGACCCAGTACTTC.

The rearrangement uses TRBV9 and TRBJ2-5; D is possibly TRBD2 (5 bases). The CDR3 totals 12 residues. V gave up 7 bases and J gave up 2 bases, with 9 bases separating them. Germline V gene sequence: CDR1 SGDLS, CDR2 YYNGEE. CDR3 DNA sequence: TGTGCCAGCGCTCGCGGGCAAGAGACCCAGTACTTC. Amino acid sequence: CASARGQETQYF.

The CDR3 DNA reads TGCAGCGTCCTCACAGGGGCCCCCTACTCCTACGAGCAGTACTTC. Translation: CSVLTGAPYSYEQYF. The chain carries TRBV29-1 and TRBJ2-7, with TRBD1 identical over 7 bases. J was trimmed by 0 bases and V by 6 bases; bases with no gene match: 11. Germline V gives CDR1 SQVTM, CDR2 ANQGSEA. This CDR3 has 15 amino acids.

This clone was observed a few times. The V call is TRBV15, the J call TRBJ1-2, with no clear D. The CDR3 has 12 residues. Trimming removed 4 bases at V and 5 bases at J, with 8 bases between. Germline V lookup: CDR1 LNHNV, CDR2 YYDKDF (reference sequence). DNA of the CDR3: TGTGCCACCAGCAATTCTATTTATGGCTACACCTTC. It is translated as CATSNSIYGYTF.

In its sample, this clone was seen once. The gene calls are TRBV5-1 and TRBJ2-1; D remains ambiguous. Germline-derived CDR1 and CDR2 are SGHRS and YFSETQ. The germline V and J ends were trimmed by 0 bases and 7 bases, with 8 bases remaining between them. This CDR3 is 13 amino acids long. For the CDR3, the DNA is TGCGCCAGCAGCTTGGGCCGGTTGAATGAGCAGTTCTTC. Amino acid sequence: CASSLGRLNEQFF.

This clone was seen a few times. J is TRBJ2-1 and V is TRBV11-2; TRBD2 aligns across 15 bases. Germline V gene lookup returns CDR1 SGHAT and CDR2 FQNNGV. Germline trimming cut 5 bases from V and 7 bases from J; bases unmatched to any gene: 3. The CDR3 totals 15 residues. In nucleotides, the CDR3 is TGTGCCAGCAGCCGGACTAGCGGGAGGGGAAATGAGCAGTTCTTC. This encodes CASSRTSGRGNEQFF.

The DNA of the CDR3 is TGTGCCAGCAGCTTGGACCCAAGGGGACTCCAAGAGACCCAGTACTTC. As protein: CASSLDPRGLQETQYF. This chain connects TRBV7-9 to TRBJ2-5, with a tentative D call TRBD2 (6 bases). V gave up 3 bases and J gave up 1 base, with 15 bases separating them. Germline V lookup: CDR1 SEHNR, CDR2 FQNEAQ (reference sequence). This CDR3 has 16 amino acids.

V and J are TRBV5-1 and TRBJ2-1, with D unclear. The germline V and J ends were trimmed by 3 bases and 1 base, with 5 bases remaining between them. Germline lookup yields CDR1 SGHRS and CDR2 YFSETQ. This CDR3 is 13 amino acids long. CDR3 in DNA: TGCGCCAGCAGCTCGCATTCCTACAATGAGCAGTTCTTC. It encodes CASSSHSYNEQFF.

This clone was recorded a few times. Other DNA sequences in this sample translate to the same CDR3. CDR3 coding DNA: TGTGCCAGCGGAAACACTGAAGCTTTCTTT. Its translation is CASGNTEAFF. J is TRBJ1-1 and V is TRBV27; D is unclear. Trimming removed 8 bases from V and 2 bases from J, with 3 bases in between. The germline gives CDR1 MNHEY, CDR2 SMNVEV (reference sequence). The CDR3 runs to 10 residues.

This clone was found a few times. The rearrangement links TRBV6-6 to TRBJ2-5; tentative D call: TRBD2 (5 bases). Trimming shortened V by 6 bases and J by 4 bases, and 6 bases separated the two germline ends. Germline loops: CDR1 MNHNY, CDR2 SVGAGI (reference sequence). This CDR3 is 11 amino acids long. The CDR3 bases are TGTGCCAGCAGCCGGGGAGAGACCCAGTACTTC. This translates into CASSRGETQYF.

This chain links TRBV5-1 with TRBJ2-1; TRBD1 or TRBD2 may be the D gene (5 bases each). Germline V gives CDR1 SGHRS, CDR2 YFSETQ. V was shortened by 2 bases and J by 5 bases, with 14 bases between the two germline ends. The CDR3 loop spans 15 amino acids. CDR3 sequence (DNA): TGCGCCAGCAGCTTTGGGGGACGAGGGAACAATGAGCAGTTCTTC. Translated, it gives CASSFGGRGNNEQFF.

The gene calls are TRBV27 and TRBJ1-1, with a tentative D call TRBD1 (5 bases). The V gene's germline CDR1 is MNHEY and CDR2 SMNVEV (reference sequence). The CDR3 extends over 14 amino acids. Deletions cut 7 bases from V and 3 bases from J, with 15 bases between. The CDR3 reads CASTRGQGDTEAFF. Written as DNA, the CDR3 is TGTGCCAGCACGCGCGGGCAGGGCGACACTGAAGCTTTCTTT.

The rearrangement uses TRBV11-3 and TRBJ2-7; D gene unclear. V was pared by 2 bases and J by 0 bases, with 11 bases between. The CDR3 consists of 15 residues. The germline gives CDR1 SGHNT, CDR2 YENEEA. The CDR3 region is CASSLPQVHSYEQYF. DNA of the CDR3: TGTGCCAGCAGCTTACCCCAGGTCCACTCCTACGAGCAGTACTTC. Variable domain in full (rest from reference TRBV11-3 and TRBJ2-7): EAGVVQSPRYKIIEKKQPVAFWCNPISGHNTLYWYLQNLGQGPELLIRYENEEAVDDSQLPKDRFSAERLKGVDSTLKIQPAELGDSAVYLCASSLPQVHSYEQYFGPGTRLTVT.

The chain couples TRBV4-3 to TRBJ1-6; 7 bases agree with TRBD1. J lost 10 bases, V lost 0 bases, and 9 bases had no gene match. Germline V gene data show CDR1 as LGHNA and CDR2 as YSLEER. The CDR3 has 16 residues. CDR3 in amino acids: CASSQDPTRDRSPLHF. The DNA for the CDR3 is TGCGCCAGCAGCCAAGACCCGACGAGGGACAGATCACCCCTCCACTTT.